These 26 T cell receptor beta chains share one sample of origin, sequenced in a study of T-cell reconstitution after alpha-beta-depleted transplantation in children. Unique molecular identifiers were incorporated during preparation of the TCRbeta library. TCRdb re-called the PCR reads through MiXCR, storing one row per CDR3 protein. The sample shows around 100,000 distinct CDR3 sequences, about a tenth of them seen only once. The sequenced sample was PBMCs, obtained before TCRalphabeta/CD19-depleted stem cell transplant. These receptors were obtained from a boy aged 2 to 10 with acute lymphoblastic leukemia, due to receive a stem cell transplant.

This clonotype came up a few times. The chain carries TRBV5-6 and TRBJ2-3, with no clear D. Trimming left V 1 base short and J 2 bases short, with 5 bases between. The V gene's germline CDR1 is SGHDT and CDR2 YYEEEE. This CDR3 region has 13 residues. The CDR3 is CASSLSITDTQYF. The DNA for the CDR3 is TGTGCCAGCAGCTTGTCCATCACAGATACGCAGTATTTT. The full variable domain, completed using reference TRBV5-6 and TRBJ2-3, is DAGVTQSPTHLIKTRGQQVTLRCSPKSGHDTVSWYQQALGQGPQFIFQYYEEEERQRGNFPDRFSGHQFPNYSSELNVNALLLGDSALYLCASSLSITDTQYFGPGTRLTVL.

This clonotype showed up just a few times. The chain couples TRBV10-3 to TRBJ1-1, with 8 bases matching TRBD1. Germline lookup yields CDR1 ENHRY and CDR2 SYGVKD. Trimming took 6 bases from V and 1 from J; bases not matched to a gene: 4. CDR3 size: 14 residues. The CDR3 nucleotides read TGTGCCATCAGGAAGACAGGGGCGAACACTGAAGCTTTCTTT. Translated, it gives CAIRKTGANTEAFF.

The chain's CDR3 is CASRGLTSNQPQHF. CDR3 in DNA: TGTGCCAGCAGAGGACTGACTAGCAATCAGCCCCAGCATTTT. J is TRBJ1-5 and V is TRBV28; D remains unclear. The germline V and J ends were trimmed by 6 bases and 0 bases, with 9 bases remaining between them. Germline V gene lookup returns CDR1 MDHEN and CDR2 SYDVKM. This CDR3 region has 14 residues. The full variable domain, completed using reference TRBV28 and TRBJ1-5, is DVKVTQSSRYLVKRTGEKVFLECVQDMDHENMFWYRQDPGLGLRLIYFSYDVKMKEKGDIPEGYSVSREKKERFSLILESASTNQTSMYLCASRGLTSNQPQHFGDGTRLSIL.

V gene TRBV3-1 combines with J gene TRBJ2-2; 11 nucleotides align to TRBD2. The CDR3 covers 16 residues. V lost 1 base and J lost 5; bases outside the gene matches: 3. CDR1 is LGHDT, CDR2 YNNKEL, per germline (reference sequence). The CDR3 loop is CASSQGLAGITGELFF. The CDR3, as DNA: TGTGCCAGCAGCCAAGGACTAGCGGGGATAACCGGGGAGCTGTTTTTT.

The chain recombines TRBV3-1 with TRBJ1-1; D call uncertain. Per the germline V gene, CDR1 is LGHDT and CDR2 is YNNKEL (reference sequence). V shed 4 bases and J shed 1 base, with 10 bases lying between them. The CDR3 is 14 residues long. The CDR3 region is CASSPLERNTEAFF. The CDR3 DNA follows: TGTGCCAGCAGCCCGTTGGAGCGGAACACTGAAGCTTTCTTT.

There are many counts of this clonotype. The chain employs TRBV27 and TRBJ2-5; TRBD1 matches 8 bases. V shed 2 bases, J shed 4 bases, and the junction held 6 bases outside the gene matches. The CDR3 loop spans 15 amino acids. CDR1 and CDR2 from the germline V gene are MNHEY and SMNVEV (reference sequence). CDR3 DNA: TGTGCCAGCAGTTTAACCCCAGGGGGCGGAGAGACCCAGTACTTC. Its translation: CASSLTPGGGETQYF.

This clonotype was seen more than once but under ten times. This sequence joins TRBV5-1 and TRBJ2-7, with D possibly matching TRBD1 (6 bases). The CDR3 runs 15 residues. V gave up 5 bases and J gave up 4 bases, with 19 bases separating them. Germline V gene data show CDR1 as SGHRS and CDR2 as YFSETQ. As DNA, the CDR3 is TGCGCCAGCAGACCTGAGCCCGACAGGCGATACGAGCAGTACTTC. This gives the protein CASRPEPDRRYEQYF.

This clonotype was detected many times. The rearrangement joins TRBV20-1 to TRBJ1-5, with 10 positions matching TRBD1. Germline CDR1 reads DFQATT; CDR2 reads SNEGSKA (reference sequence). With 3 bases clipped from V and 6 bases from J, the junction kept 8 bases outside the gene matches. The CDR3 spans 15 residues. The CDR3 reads CSASRGTGAFQPQHF. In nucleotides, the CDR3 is TGCAGTGCTAGCCGCGGGACAGGGGCTTTTCAGCCCCAGCATTTT.

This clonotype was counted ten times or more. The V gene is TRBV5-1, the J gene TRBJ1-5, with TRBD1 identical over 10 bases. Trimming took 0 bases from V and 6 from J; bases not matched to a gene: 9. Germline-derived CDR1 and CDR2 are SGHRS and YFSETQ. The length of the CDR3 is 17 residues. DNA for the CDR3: TGCGCCAGCAGCTTGGGGGACAGGGGTTCGAGGGGTCAGCCCCAGCATTTT. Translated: CASSLGDRGSRGQPQHF.

In nucleotides, the CDR3 is TGCGCCAGCAGCTTGACTAGCGGGAGGATGAATGAGCAGTTCTTC. Its protein is CASSLTSGRMNEQFF. J is TRBJ2-1 and V is TRBV5-1; TRBD2 matches 12 bases. Germline CDR1 is SGHRS and CDR2 is YFSETQ. V lost 1 base and J lost 7; bases outside the gene matches: 3. The CDR3 contains 15 residues.

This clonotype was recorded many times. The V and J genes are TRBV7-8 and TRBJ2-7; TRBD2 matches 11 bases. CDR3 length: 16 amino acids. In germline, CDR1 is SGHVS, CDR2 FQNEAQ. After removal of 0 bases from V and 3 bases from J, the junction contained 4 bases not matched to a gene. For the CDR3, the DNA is TGTGCCAGCAGCTTAGCAGGGACTAGCGGAAACTACGAGCAGTACTTC. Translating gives CASSLAGTSGNYEQYF.

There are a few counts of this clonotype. CDR3 loop: CASSSLTGDNTEAFF. Here the CDR3 DNA reads TGTGCCAGCAGCTCCCTTACAGGGGATAACACTGAAGCTTTCTTT. The chain couples TRBV7-9 to TRBJ1-1; 7 bases align to TRBD1. V shed 4 bases and J 2 bases; nucleotides not matched to a gene: 7. The CDR3 consists of 15 residues. Germline CDR1 is SEHNR and CDR2 is FQNEAQ (reference sequence).

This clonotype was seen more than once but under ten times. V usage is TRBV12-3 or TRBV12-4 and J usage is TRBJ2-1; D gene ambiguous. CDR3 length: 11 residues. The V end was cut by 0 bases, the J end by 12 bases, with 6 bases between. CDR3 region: CASSLALAQFF. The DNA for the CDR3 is TGTGCCAGCAGTTTAGCCTTGGCGCAGTTCTTC.

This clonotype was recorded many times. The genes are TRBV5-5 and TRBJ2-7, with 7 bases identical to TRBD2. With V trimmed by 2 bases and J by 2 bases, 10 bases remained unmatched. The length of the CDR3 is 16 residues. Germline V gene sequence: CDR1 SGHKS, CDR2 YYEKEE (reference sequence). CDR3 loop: CASSFSSGARAYEQYF. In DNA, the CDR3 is TGTGCCAGCAGCTTTTCGAGCGGGGCGAGAGCCTACGAGCAGTACTTC.

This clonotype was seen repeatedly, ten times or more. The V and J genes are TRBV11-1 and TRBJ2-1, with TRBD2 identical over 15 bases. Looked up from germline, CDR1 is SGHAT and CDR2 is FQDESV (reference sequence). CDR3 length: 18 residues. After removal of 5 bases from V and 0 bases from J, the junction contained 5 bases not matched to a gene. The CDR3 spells CASSGLAGGMSSYNEQFF. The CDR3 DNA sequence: TGTGCCAGCAGCGGACTAGCGGGAGGGATGAGCTCCTACAATGAGCAGTTCTTC.

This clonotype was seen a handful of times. CDR3 region: CASSYGGNQPQHF. CDR3 bases: TGTGCCAGCAGTTACGGGGGTAATCAGCCCCAGCATTTT. The rearrangement uses TRBV6-6 and TRBJ1-5, with a possible D match to TRBD1 (5 bases). CDR1 MNHNY and CDR2 SVGAGI come from the germline V gene (reference sequence). The CDR3 has 13 residues. Trimming stripped 2 bases from V and 4 bases from J, with 6 bases between.

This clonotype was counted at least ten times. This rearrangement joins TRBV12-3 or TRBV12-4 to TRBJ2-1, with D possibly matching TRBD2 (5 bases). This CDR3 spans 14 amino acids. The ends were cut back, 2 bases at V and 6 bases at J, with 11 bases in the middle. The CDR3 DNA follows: TGTGCCAGCAGTTTATATGGCGGACTCAATGAGCAGTTCTTC. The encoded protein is CASSLYGGLNEQFF.

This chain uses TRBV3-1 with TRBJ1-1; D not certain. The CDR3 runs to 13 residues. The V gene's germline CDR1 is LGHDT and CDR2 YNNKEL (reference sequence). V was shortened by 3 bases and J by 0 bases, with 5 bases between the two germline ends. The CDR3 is CASSQVMNTEAFF. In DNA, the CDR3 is TGTGCCAGCAGCCAGGTTATGAACACTGAAGCTTTCTTT. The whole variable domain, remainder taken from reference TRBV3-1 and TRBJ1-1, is DTAVSQTPKYLVTQMGNDKSIKCEQNLGHDTMYWYKQDSKKFLKIMFSYNNKELIINETVPNRFSPKSPDKAHLNLHINSLELGDSAVYFCASSQVMNTEAFFGQGTRLTVV.

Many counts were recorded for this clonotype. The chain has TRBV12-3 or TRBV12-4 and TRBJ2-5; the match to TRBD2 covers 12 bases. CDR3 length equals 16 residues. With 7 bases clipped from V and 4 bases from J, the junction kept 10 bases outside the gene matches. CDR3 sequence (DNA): TGTGCCAGCACCCTAAGCCCACTAGCGGGGGGAGAGACCCAGTACTTC. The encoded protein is CASTLSPLAGGETQYF.

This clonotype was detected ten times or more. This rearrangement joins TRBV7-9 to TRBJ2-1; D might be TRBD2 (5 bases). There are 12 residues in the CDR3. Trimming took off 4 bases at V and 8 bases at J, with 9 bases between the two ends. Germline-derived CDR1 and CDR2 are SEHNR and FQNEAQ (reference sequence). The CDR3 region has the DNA TGTGCCAGCAGCTCATCGGGATATGAGCAGTTCTTC. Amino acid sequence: CASSSSGYEQFF.

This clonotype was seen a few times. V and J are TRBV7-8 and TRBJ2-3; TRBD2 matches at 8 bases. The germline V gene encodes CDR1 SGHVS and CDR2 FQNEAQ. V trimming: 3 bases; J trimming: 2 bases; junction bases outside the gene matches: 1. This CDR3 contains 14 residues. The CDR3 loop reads CASSFSGITDTQYF. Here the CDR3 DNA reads TGTGCCAGCAGCTTTAGCGGGATCACAGATACGCAGTATTTT.

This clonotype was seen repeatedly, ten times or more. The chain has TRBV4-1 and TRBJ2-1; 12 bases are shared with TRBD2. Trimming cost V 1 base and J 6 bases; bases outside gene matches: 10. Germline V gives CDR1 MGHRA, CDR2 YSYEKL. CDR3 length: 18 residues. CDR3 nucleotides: TGCGCCAGCAGCCAAGTTGATATGGGACTAGCGGGCCCCAATGAGCAGTTCTTC. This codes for CASSQVDMGLAGPNEQFF.

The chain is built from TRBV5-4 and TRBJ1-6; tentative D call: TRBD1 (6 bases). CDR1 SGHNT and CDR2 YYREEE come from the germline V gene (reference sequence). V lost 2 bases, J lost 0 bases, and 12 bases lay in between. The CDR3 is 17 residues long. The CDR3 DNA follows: TGTGCCAGCAGCTTACCGGGGGCGAGCTCCTATAATTCACCCCTCCACTTT. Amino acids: CASSLPGASSYNSPLHF.

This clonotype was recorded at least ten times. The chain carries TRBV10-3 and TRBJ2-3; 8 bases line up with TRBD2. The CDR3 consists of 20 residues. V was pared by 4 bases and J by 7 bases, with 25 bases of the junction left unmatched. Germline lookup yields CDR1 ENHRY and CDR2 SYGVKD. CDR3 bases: TGTGCCATCAGTGCCCAGAAAGGGTCTAGCGGGTTACTCGCGGATAATACGCAGTATTTT. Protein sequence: CAISAQKGSSGLLADNTQYF.

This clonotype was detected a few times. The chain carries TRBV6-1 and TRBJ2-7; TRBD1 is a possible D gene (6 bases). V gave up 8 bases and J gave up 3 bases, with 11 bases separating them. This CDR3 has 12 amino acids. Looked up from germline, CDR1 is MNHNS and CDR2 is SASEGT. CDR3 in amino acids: CASQQGVYEQYF. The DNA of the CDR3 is TGTGCCAGCCAACAGGGAGTCTACGAGCAGTACTTC.

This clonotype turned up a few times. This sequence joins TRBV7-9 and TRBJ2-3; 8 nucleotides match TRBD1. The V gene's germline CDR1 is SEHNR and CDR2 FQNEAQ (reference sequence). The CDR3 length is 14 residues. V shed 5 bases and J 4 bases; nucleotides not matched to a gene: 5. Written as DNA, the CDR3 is TGTGCCAGCAGCATAAGGACAGGGCCAGATACGCAGTATTTT. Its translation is CASSIRTGPDTQYF.